The 18 T cell receptor beta chains below were found in one sample sequenced in a study of control samples from healthy donors and cancer patients. Assay used: immunoSEQ multiplex PCR; TCRdb lists only in-frame clones, some missing. The sample records more than 140,000 clones, under 95% being singletons. Input material: blood. Receptor source: a man in his late teens or twenties in good health.

The chain recombines TRBV28 with TRBJ2-5; TRBD1 might be the D (6 bases). The V gene lost 4 bases and the J gene lost 2 bases, with 23 bases spanning the gap. There are 18 residues in the CDR3. CDR1 is MDHEN and CDR2 is SYDVKM in the germline V gene. DNA of the CDR3: TGTGCCAGCAGTTCCACCAGGGGACGCGGGCCCAAACAAGAGACCCAGTACTTC. Amino acid sequence: CASSSTRGRGPKQETQYF. The full variable domain, rest sourced from reference TRBV28 and TRBJ2-5, is DVKVTQSSRYLVKRTGEKVFLECVQDMDHENMFWYRQDPGLGLRLIYFSYDVKMKEKGDIPEGYSVSREKKERFSLILESASTNQTSMYLCASSSTRGRGPKQETQYFGPGTRLLVL.

The V and J genes are TRBV19 and TRBJ2-2; D perhaps matches TRBD1 (6 bases). V shed 7 bases and J shed 8 bases, with 23 bases lying between them. Germline values: CDR1 LNHDA, CDR2 SQIVND (reference sequence). The CDR3 has 16 amino acids. CDR3 residues: CASTNTDRHPGGELFF. The CDR3 DNA is TGTGCCAGTACAAACACCGACAGGCACCCTGGGGGGGAGCTGTTTTTT. Combining the CDR3 with reference TRBV19 and TRBJ2-2 gives the whole variable domain DGGITQSPKYLFRKEGQNVTLSCEQNLNHDAMYWYRQDPGQGLRLIYYSQIVNDFQKGDIAEGYSVSREKKESFPLTVTSAQKNPTAFYLCASTNTDRHPGGELFFGEGSRLTVL.

The gene calls are TRBV29-1 and TRBJ2-1; D remains ambiguous. Germline assignment: CDR1 SQVTM and CDR2 ANQGSEA. V was clipped by 2 bases and J by 4 bases, with 9 bases between them. This CDR3 comprises 13 residues. CDR3 bases: TGCAGCGTTGAAACCAGCCTATACAATGAGCAGTTCTTC. Translating it yields CSVETSLYNEQFF.

The V call is TRBV7-9, the J call TRBJ1-1, with 7 bases lining up with TRBD1. This CDR3 comprises 14 residues. The V segment lost 4 bases and the J segment 6 bases; nucleotides outside the gene matches: 8. CDR1 and CDR2 from the germline V gene are SEHNR and FQNEAQ (reference sequence). The CDR3 DNA reads as TGTGCCAGCAGCTCCGGACAGGACGGACCTGAAGCTTTCTTT. This gives the protein CASSSGQDGPEAFF. Combining the CDR3 with reference TRBV7-9 and TRBJ1-1 gives the whole variable domain DTGVSQNPRHKITKRGQNVTFRCDPISEHNRLYWYRQTLGQGPEFLTYFQNEAQLEKSRLLSDRFSAERPKGSFSTLEIQRTEQGDSAMYLCASSSGQDGPEAFFGQGTRLTVV.

On this clone itself: Sequence at one end of the junction differs from germline and may be a read error. The chain employs TRBV7-3 and TRBJ2-6; 7 bases agree with TRBD1. The CDR3 runs to 21 residues. Germline CDR1 and CDR2: SGHTA and FQGTGA. CDR3 sequence reads: CASSLNPGSETGYSRANVLTF. The CDR3 coding sequence is TGTGCCAGCAGCTTAAACCCGGGGTCCGAGACAGGGTACTCTAGGGCCAACGTCCTGACTTTC.

The chain carries TRBV29-1 and TRBJ1-1; D is possibly TRBD1 (6 bases). V lost 6 bases to trimming and J lost 2 bases, with 13 bases between them. The V gene's germline CDR1 is SQVTM and CDR2 ANQGSEA. The CDR3 consists of 13 residues. This CDR3 is CSVVPGHNTEAFF. CDR3 sequence (DNA): TGCAGCGTGGTTCCGGGACACAACACTGAAGCTTTCTTT.

This chain links TRBV9 with TRBJ2-2, with 9 positions matching TRBD1. The CDR3 runs 15 residues. Germline CDR1 SGDLS, CDR2 YYNGEE. V was pared by 3 bases and J by 6 bases, with 6 bases of the junction left unmatched. CDR3: CASSAAGQGPGELFF. The DNA of the CDR3 is TGTGCCAGCAGCGCGGCGGGACAGGGACCCGGGGAGCTGTTTTTT. Combining the CDR3 with reference TRBV9 and TRBJ2-2 gives the whole variable domain DSGVTQTPKHLITATGQRVTLRCSPRSGDLSVYWYQQSLDQGLQFLIQYYNGEERAKGNILERFSAQQFPDLHSELNLSSLELGDSALYFCASSAAGQGPGELFFGEGSRLTVL.

As DNA, the CDR3 is TGTGCCAGCAGCCAAGTGACCTACAATGAGCAGTTCTTC. Its translation is CASSQVTYNEQFF. This rearrangement joins TRBV14 to TRBJ2-1; no clear D gene. The CDR3 loop spans 13 amino acids. The V end was cut by 1 base, the J end by 2 bases, with 3 bases between. Germline CDR1 and CDR2: SGHDN and FVKESK. Looking up the rest from reference TRBV14 and TRBJ2-1 gives the full variable domain: EAGVTQFPSHSVIEKGQTVTLRCDPISGHDNLYWYRRVMGKEIKFLLHFVKESKQDESGMPNNRFLAERTGGTYSTLKVQPAELEDSGVYFCASSQVTYNEQFFGPGTRLTVL.

The chain employs TRBV19 and TRBJ2-2; the D gene is possibly TRBD1 (5 bases). Trimming pared 8 bases from V and 1 base from J, leaving 8 bases between. Germline V gene data show CDR1 as LNHDA and CDR2 as SQIVND (reference sequence). This CDR3 region has 13 residues. The CDR3 sequence: CASQDRNTGELFF. DNA of the CDR3: TGTGCCAGTCAAGACAGGAACACCGGGGAGCTGTTTTTT.

The gene calls are TRBV11-2 and TRBJ2-7, with 14 positions matching TRBD2. From germline, CDR1 is SGHAT and CDR2 FQNNGV. CDR3 length: 17 amino acids. V trimming: 5 bases; J trimming: 4 bases; junction bases outside the gene matches: 10. CDR3 amino acids: CASSPLTSGGAFYEQYF. In nucleotides, the CDR3 is TGTGCCAGCAGCCCACTGACTAGCGGGGGGGCGTTTTACGAGCAGTACTTC.

V is TRBV19 and J is TRBJ1-2; 9 positions match TRBD1. Losses at the gene ends were 0 bases for V and 4 bases for J; bases not matched to a gene: 3. The CDR3 totals 15 residues. Germline CDR1 LNHDA, CDR2 SQIVND (reference sequence). CDR3 DNA: TGTGCCAGTAGTATAGAGTCGGGACAGGGCTATGGCTACACCTTC. Encoded protein: CASSIESGQGYGYTF.

The chain employs TRBV7-3 and TRBJ2-2; no clear D. CDR3 length: 14 residues. Trimming left V 0 bases short and J 5 bases short, with 7 bases between. Germline V gene sequence: CDR1 SGHTA, CDR2 FQGTGA. The CDR3 DNA is TGTGCCAGCAGCTTAACAGGGCGGACCGGGGAGCTGTTTTTT. It specifies CASSLTGRTGELFF.

J is TRBJ1-3 and V is TRBV4-2; maybe TRBD1 (6 bases). The germline V and J ends were trimmed by 0 bases and 6 bases, with 12 bases remaining between them. Germline V gene data show CDR1 as LGHNA and CDR2 as YNFKEQ. This CDR3 has 15 residues. DNA of the CDR3: TGTGCCAGCAGCCAAGATTACAGGGAGGTAAACACCATATATTTT. The encoded protein is CASSQDYREVNTIYF.

Written as DNA, the CDR3 is TGCGCCAGCAGCCAAGACGGCTACTCTCAAGAGACCCAGTACTTC. Protein sequence: CASSQDGYSQETQYF. This chain connects TRBV4-3 to TRBJ2-5, with no clear D. The CDR3 totals 15 residues. Germline V gene sequence: CDR1 LGHNA, CDR2 YSLEER. V lost 0 bases to trimming and J lost 2 bases, with 10 bases between them.

This clone was picked up one time. The V call is TRBV6-5, the J call TRBJ1-6; D is possibly TRBD1 (5 bases). Trimming removed 2 bases from V and 8 bases from J, with 13 bases in between. The CDR3 runs 15 residues. From germline, CDR1 is MNHEY and CDR2 SVGAGI. The CDR3 DNA reads as TGTGCCAGCAGTTACATTGGGACGTCGGATTCACCCCTCCACTTT. Amino acid sequence: CASSYIGTSDSPLHF.

CDR3 bases: TGTGCCAGCAGTCCGTCCCGGGACGAGCAGTACTTC. It specifies CASSPSRDEQYF. V is TRBV7-9 and J is TRBJ2-7; D not certain. V was clipped by 6 bases and J by 5 bases, with 11 bases between them. The CDR3 contains 12 residues. Germline V lookup: CDR1 SEHNR, CDR2 FQNEAQ (reference sequence).

The genes are TRBV12-3 or TRBV12-4 and TRBJ1-4; a weak D match, TRBD1 (6 bases). This CDR3 spans 13 amino acids. The ends were cut back, 3 bases at V and 8 bases at J, with 10 bases in the middle. The CDR3: CASSFGGGEKLFF. In nucleotides, the CDR3 is TGTGCCAGCAGTTTCGGGGGCGGGGAAAAACTGTTTTTT.

This sequence joins TRBV12-5 and TRBJ2-2; possible D gene TRBD1, 7 bases. V was pared by 6 bases and J by 3 bases, with 14 bases between. Looked up from germline, CDR1 is LGHNT and CDR2 is FRNRAP. The CDR3 length is 15 residues. CDR3 coding DNA: TGTGCTAGTGGGCAAACAGGGGACTACACCGGGGAGCTGTTTTTT. Protein product: CASGQTGDYTGELFF.